These 26 T cell receptor beta chains were sequenced from one sample in a study of Ad26.COV2.S vaccination and SARS-CoV-2 variants. Assay: immunoSEQ multiplex PCR; the TCRdb copy retains only in-frame clones and omits some. Altogether approximately 90,000 clones are present, 82% being singletons, with the ten largest covering approximately 16%. The sequenced sample was peripheral blood, obtained after recovery from COVID-19. Receptors were obtained from a human donor who had recovered from COVID-19.

This chain joins TRBV7-9 and TRBJ2-1; D call uncertain. Trimming left V 0 bases short and J 14 bases short, with 11 bases between. CDR3 length: 12 amino acids. The germline V gene has CDR1 SEHNR and CDR2 FQNEAQ (reference sequence). The CDR3 nucleotides read TGTGCCAGCAGCTTAGCGCTCAGCGAAGAGTTCTTC. It yields the protein CASSLALSEEFF.

The V gene is TRBV7-9, the J gene TRBJ1-6, with no clear D. The CDR3 totals 12 residues. Germline-derived CDR1 and CDR2 are SEHNR and FQNEAQ (reference sequence). Trimming cost V 4 bases and J 9 bases, with 7 bases left between them. The CDR3 DNA is TGTGCCAGCAGCTCAACCGTTTCACCCCTCCACTTT. It yields the protein CASSSTVSPLHF. Variable domain in full (rest from reference TRBV7-9 and TRBJ1-6): DTGVSQNPRHKITKRGQNVTFRCDPISEHNRLYWYRQTLGQGPEFLTYFQNEAQLEKSRLLSDRFSAERPKGSFSTLEIQRTEQGDSAMYLCASSSTVSPLHFGNGTRLTVT.

The chain is built from TRBV28 and TRBJ1-6, with a possible D match to TRBD1 (6 bases). Germline V gives CDR1 MDHEN, CDR2 SYDVKM. This CDR3 spans 16 amino acids. The V end lost 2 bases, the J end lost 6 bases, and 14 bases lay between the germline ends. The CDR3 nucleotides are TGTGCCAGCAGTTTAGTACGGGGGGCTAGTAATTCACCCCTCCACTTT. It yields the protein CASSLVRGASNSPLHF.

The chain carries TRBV18 and TRBJ1-2; 10 positions match TRBD1. V was pared by 3 bases and J by 4 bases, with 5 bases of the junction left unmatched. CDR1 KGHSH and CDR2 LQKENI come from the germline V gene. This CDR3 has 15 residues. CDR3 DNA: TGTGCCAGCTCACCCGGGACAGGGGAAGGCTATGGCTACACCTTC. This translates into CASSPGTGEGYGYTF.

The chain joins TRBV2 to TRBJ2-2; 7 positions match TRBD2. The CDR3 contains 14 residues. From germline, CDR1 is SNHLY and CDR2 FYNNEI. Unmatched junction bases numbered 3, after V lost 7 bases and J lost 1 base. Written as DNA, the CDR3 is TGTGCCAGCACCCAGCGGGGGAACACCGGGGAGCTGTTTTTT. Translated, it gives CASTQRGNTGELFF.

The chain has TRBV28 and TRBJ1-1, with 8 bases that match TRBD1. Unmatched junction bases numbered 3, after V lost 5 bases and J lost 1 base. Germline V gene lookup returns CDR1 MDHEN and CDR2 SYDVKM. The CDR3 contains 14 residues. The CDR3 protein is CASSLGQGNTEAFF. CDR3 nucleotide sequence: TGTGCCAGCAGTCTTGGACAGGGGAACACTGAAGCTTTCTTT.

This sequence joins TRBV29-1 and TRBJ1-2; 7 bases align to TRBD1. This CDR3 comprises 11 residues. Germline CDR1 is SQVTM and CDR2 is ANQGSEA. The ends lost 7 bases at V and 4 bases at J; junction bases unmatched: 3. CDR3 amino acids: CSAGTAYGYTF. CDR3 bases: TGCAGCGCTGGGACAGCCTATGGCTACACCTTC. Together with reference TRBV29-1 and TRBJ1-2, the CDR3 gives the full variable domain: SAVISQKPSRDICQRGTSLTIQCQVDSQVTMMFWYRQQPGQSLTLIATANQGSEATYESGFVIDKFPISRPNLTFSTLTVSNMSPEDSSIYLCSAGTAYGYTFGSGTRLTVV.

CDR3 sequence reads: CASSSRDAYNEQYF. The DNA for the CDR3 is TGTGCCAGCAGCTCAAGGGACGCCTATAACGAGCAGTACTTC. The genes are TRBV7-9 and TRBJ2-7, with D perhaps TRBD1 or TRBD2 (5 bases each). This CDR3 comprises 14 residues. The germline gives CDR1 SEHNR, CDR2 FQNEAQ (reference sequence). Trimming shortened V by 4 bases and J by 5 bases, and 15 bases separated the two germline ends.

The chain joins TRBV7-2 to TRBJ2-6; 8 positions agree with TRBD2. Germline V gene lookup returns CDR1 SGHTA and CDR2 FQGNSA. J was trimmed by 0 bases and V by 5 bases; bases with no gene match: 12. The CDR3 has 19 amino acids. In nucleotides, the CDR3 is TGTGCCAGCAGCCCCCAAGGTCTAGCGGGTGTCTCTGGGGCCAACGTCCTGACTTTC. It encodes CASSPQGLAGVSGANVLTF.

The chain employs TRBV16 and TRBJ2-7; 9 nucleotides line up with TRBD2. The CDR3 is made up of 15 amino acids. Unmatched junction bases numbered 10, after V lost 4 bases and J lost 6 bases. Looked up from germline, CDR1 is KGHSY and CDR2 is FQNENV. This chain's CDR3 is CASSPTGTSLGEQYF. The CDR3 DNA sequence: TGTGCCAGCAGCCCGACCGGGACTAGCTTGGGCGAGCAGTACTTC. Supplemented by reference TRBV16 and TRBJ2-7, the full variable domain reads GEEVAQTPKHLVRGEGQKAKLYCAPIKGHSYVFWYQQVLKNEFKFLISFQNENVFDETGMPKERFSAKCLPNSPCSLEIQATKLEDSAVYFCASSPTGTSLGEQYFGPGTRLTVT.

V gene TRBV10-3 combines with J gene TRBJ2-7; D perhaps matches TRBD2 (5 bases). V gave up 0 bases and J gave up 0 bases, with 12 bases separating them. The CDR3 runs to 16 residues. Per germline, CDR1 ENHRY and CDR2 SYGVKD. The CDR3 loop reads CAISESRTGSSYEQYF. In DNA, the CDR3 is TGTGCCATCAGTGAGTCAAGAACTGGGAGCTCCTACGAGCAGTACTTC.

The chain carries TRBV18 and TRBJ2-7; TRBD2 agrees at 8 bases. J was trimmed by 2 bases and V by 3 bases; bases with no gene match: 0. CDR3 length: 13 amino acids. Per the germline V gene, CDR1 is KGHSH and CDR2 is LQKENI. In DNA, the CDR3 is TGTGCCAGCTCACCGGGACTAGCCTACGAGCAGTACTTC. Translated: CASSPGLAYEQYF.

The chain has TRBV27 and TRBJ2-7, with D possibly TRBD2 on 6 matching bases. CDR3 size: 13 residues. Germline CDR1 MNHEY, CDR2 SMNVEV (reference sequence). V gave up 5 bases and J gave up 6 bases, with 14 bases separating them. The CDR3 here is CASSPGTLREQYF. CDR3 sequence (DNA): TGTGCCAGCAGTCCCGGGACTCTCCGCGAGCAGTACTTC.

The rearrangement joins TRBV5-1 to TRBJ1-1; no firm D call. This CDR3 spans 13 amino acids. V lost 0 bases and J lost 5, with 8 bases in between. In germline, CDR1 is SGHRS, CDR2 YFSETQ. The CDR3 DNA reads as TGCGCCAGCAGCTTGGGGGTGGAAACTGAAGCTTTCTTT. Amino acid sequence: CASSLGVETEAFF.

The CDR3 nucleotides are TGTGCCAGCAGCTTTATTTCCGGGACAGGAGGCGATGGCTACACCTTC. This gives the protein CASSFISGTGGDGYTF. The chain carries TRBV7-2 and TRBJ1-2; 8 bases are a match to TRBD1. Germline trimming cut 3 bases from V and 6 bases from J; bases unmatched to any gene: 12. The CDR3 contains 16 residues. Germline V CDR1 and CDR2: SGHTA, FQGNSA.

This chain links TRBV6-1 with TRBJ2-6; D is undetermined. Germline V gene data show CDR1 as MNHNS and CDR2 as SASEGT. Trimming pared 2 bases from V and 1 base from J, leaving 9 bases between. The CDR3 consists of 16 residues. CDR3: CASSERRPSGANVLTF. CDR3 nucleotides: TGTGCCAGCAGTGAAAGAAGACCTTCTGGGGCCAACGTCCTGACTTTC.

In DNA form, the CDR3 reads TGTGCCAGCAGTTACAAGAGGGATCAGCCCCAGCATTTT. Translating it yields CASSYKRDQPQHF. The chain joins TRBV6-2 or TRBV6-3 to TRBJ1-5; D unresolved. Per the germline V gene, CDR1 is MNHEY and CDR2 is SVGEGT. Trimming stripped 2 bases from V and 5 bases from J, with 7 bases between. CDR3 length: 13 amino acids.

This chain uses TRBV28 with TRBJ1-2; a weak D match, TRBD1 (6 bases). This CDR3 spans 14 amino acids. Germline CDR1 is MDHEN and CDR2 is SYDVKM. V lost 2 bases, J lost 4 bases, and 11 bases lay in between. CDR3: CASSLRGAGYGYTF. For the CDR3, the DNA is TGTGCCAGCAGTTTACGGGGGGCCGGCTATGGCTACACCTTC.

Ten or more counts support this clone. J is TRBJ1-5 and V is TRBV10-3, with D possibly TRBD1 on 5 matching bases. CDR3 size: 16 residues. The germline CDR1 and CDR2 sequences are ENHRY and SYGVKD. The V end lost 2 bases, the J end lost 2 bases, and 13 bases lay between the germline ends. The CDR3 region has the DNA TGTGCCATCAGTGAGGTGAGGGGTGGGGGCAATCAGCCCCAGCATTTT. This codes for CAISEVRGGGNQPQHF.

The rearrangement uses TRBV19 and TRBJ2-2; D perhaps matches TRBD2 (6 bases). V was trimmed by 4 bases and J by 7 bases, leaving 13 bases between them. The CDR3 sequence is 14 residues long. CDR1 is LNHDA, CDR2 SQIVND, per germline (reference sequence). The CDR3 region has the DNA TGTGCCAGTAGTAGTGCGGGAAAGGGCGGGGAGCTGTTTTTT. Translating it yields CASSSAGKGGELFF.

The V and J genes are TRBV12-3 or TRBV12-4 and TRBJ2-3, with a possible D match to TRBD2 (6 bases). Trimming removed 6 bases at V and 5 bases at J, with 9 bases between. The CDR3 consists of 12 residues. The CDR3 DNA follows: TGTGCCAGCAGCGGGAGAGTAGATACGCAGTATTTT. Protein sequence: CASSGRVDTQYF.

This clone was counted a single time. The chain recombines TRBV5-1 with TRBJ1-1; 7 nucleotides match TRBD1. The CDR3 is made up of 13 amino acids. Germline V gene data show CDR1 as SGHRS and CDR2 as YFSETQ. V was clipped by 1 base and J by 7 bases; unmatched bases: 4. The DNA for the CDR3 is TGCGCCAGCAGCTTGTCAGGGGGGTTTGAAGCTTTCTTT. This codes for CASSLSGGFEAFF.

The rearrangement joins TRBV7-6 to TRBJ2-2; D remains ambiguous. Trimming stripped 1 base from V and 2 bases from J, with 8 bases between. Per germline, CDR1 SGHVS and CDR2 FNYEAQ. The CDR3 spans 15 residues. The DNA of the CDR3 is TGTGCCAGCAGCTTAGTGTTGACTAACACCGGGGAGCTGTTTTTT. Translating it yields CASSLVLTNTGELFF. Drawing the rest from reference TRBV7-6 and TRBJ2-2, the complete variable domain is GAGVSQSPRYKVTKRGQDVALRCDPISGHVSLYWYRQALGQGPEFLTYFNYEAQQDKSGLPNDRFSAERPEGSISTLTIQRTEQRDSAMYRCASSLVLTNTGELFFGEGSRLTVL.

The chain joins TRBV5-1 to TRBJ2-1; tentative D call: TRBD2 (5 bases). This CDR3 spans 15 amino acids. The germline V gene encodes CDR1 SGHRS and CDR2 YFSETQ. The ends were cut back, 0 bases at V and 5 bases at J, with 12 bases in the middle. As DNA, the CDR3 is TGCGCCAGCAGCTTGGGCGGGTGGAGTAACAATGAGCAGTTCTTC. Translating gives CASSLGGWSNNEQFF.

The gene calls are TRBV7-9 and TRBJ2-3; 10 nucleotides match TRBD2. This CDR3 has 15 amino acids. Germline loops: CDR1 SEHNR, CDR2 FQNEAQ (reference sequence). The trim removed 1 base at V and 7 bases at J, leaving 5 bases unmatched. CDR3 in amino acids: CASSLESGRAHTQYF. In nucleotides, the CDR3 is TGTGCCAGCAGCTTAGAGAGCGGGAGGGCCCATACGCAGTATTTT. Complete variable domain (other parts from reference TRBV7-9 and TRBJ2-3): DTGVSQNPRHKITKRGQNVTFRCDPISEHNRLYWYRQTLGQGPEFLTYFQNEAQLEKSRLLSDRFSAERPKGSFSTLEIQRTEQGDSAMYLCASSLESGRAHTQYFGPGTRLTVL.

V usage is TRBV13 and J usage is TRBJ2-5; 11 bases are shared with TRBD1. Losses at the gene ends were 2 bases for V and 5 bases for J; bases not matched to a gene: 10. Germline-derived CDR1 and CDR2 are PRHDT and FYEKMQ (reference sequence). This CDR3 is built from 17 residues. As DNA, the CDR3 is TGTGCCAGCAGCTTATTTTCCCGGGACAGGGGGGTTGAGACCCAGTACTTC. Protein: CASSLFSRDRGVETQYF. The variable domain in full, completed from reference TRBV13 and TRBJ2-5, reads AAGVIQSPRHLIKEKRETATLKCYPIPRHDTVYWYQQGPGQDPQFLISFYEKMQSDKGSIPDRFSAQQFSDYHSELNMSSLELGDSALYFCASSLFSRDRGVETQYFGPGTRLLVL.